This T cell receptor beta chain is drawn from a study of cytomegalovirus exposure and HLA in healthy donors (dated by TCRdb to 2016 to 2017). About the study as a whole: In an earlier analysis of roughly 500 of the donors, 276 Gb of sequence data and roughly 100 million unique TCR beta sequences from about 190 million T cells were reported. A later analysis re-examined previously published TCR beta repertoires from just over 650 donors and added high-resolution HLA genotyping to investigate patterns of TCR occurrence. To predict cytomegalovirus infection status, the study combined high-throughput TCR immunosequencing, statistical association of individual TCRs with disease status, and machine learning. In addition to the first cohort of several hundred subjects, a separate validation cohort of around 110 different subjects was used. The genetic ancestry cluster associated with self-reported Caucasian donors included over 65% of the roughly 390 genotyped donors. Among 300 to 450 genotyped donors of the cohort, an average of roughly 240,000 unique TCR beta nucleotide sequences were sequenced per donor, roughly 20% of them non-productive. An earlier analysis of 500 to 750 of the donors applied high-throughput TCR beta sequencing to assess whether each TCR beta V gene segment acted as functional or pseudogenic. A later genetic analysis used genome-wide SNP genotypes for about 65% of the roughly 700 donors, treating that subset as a discovery cohort. The study used immunosequencing to profile the T cell repertoires of several hundred subjects and linked those repertoires to cytomegalovirus serostatus. Donor age, sex, ethnicity and CMV serostatus were compiled together with the repertoire data. HLA typing covered class I and class II loci at four-digit resolution. Typing coverage differed by locus: A, B, C, DRB1 and DQB1 were typed in roughly 620-640 donors, DQA1 in about 560, DPA1 in around 600, and DPB1 in 400 to 480. Every discovery cohort repertoire had been produced on one sequencing platform. Approximately 300 gigabases of sequencing data and tens of millions of unique TCR sequences made up an early release that covered around 640 HLA-typed donors. The study aimed to test whether cataloging public T cell receptors could reveal signatures of past pathogen exposure. Because of strong linkage in the cohort, roughly five DR-DQ haplotypes were treated as single units for association and clustering. Rather than drawing on any new phenotypic data, the later analysis identified candidate immune exposures from TCR beta sequences and the way those sequences occurred across donors. What the study reported, not specific to this receptor: A cluster of highly shared sequence variants was judged likely to be a technical artifact of the sequencing pipeline. A later analysis associated some 17,000 TCR beta sequences with specific HLA alleles at a false discovery rate of 0.05. Linkage disequilibrium might explain the correlated functional status among segregating V segments, but an unknown experimental factor could not be excluded. A few of the identified cytomegalovirus-associated TCR beta chains were confirmed in vitro to be specific for cytomegalovirus antigens. According to a later analysis, most CMV-associated TCR beta chains appeared to be HLA-restricted, and the HLA associations seemed to be driven largely by CMV exposure. A later analysis reported that several top co-occurrence clusters appeared linked to parvovirus B19, influenza, CMV and Epstein-Barr virus. A later genetic analysis reported fewer N-insertions in productive TCRs among donors in an Asian-associated ancestry cluster than the roughly 620-donor mean. Because HLA typing was missing for some donors at each locus, association tests included only the typed subset. Presence/absence analyses assumed roughly uniform sequencing depth across donors, an assumption that may not hold. A further reported finding was that TCR beta sequences accurately predicted the HLA-A and HLA-B alleles for most subjects in the first cohort. In a later analysis, the rate of TCR association differed among HLA loci, with DRB1 alleles having the most associated TCRs and HLA-C alleles having the fewest. Because counts were too low, roughly 17 rarely observed V segments, including chromosome 9 orphons, were left out of the earlier analysis of a few hundred of the donors. Broadly in line with IMGT annotations, most TCR beta V segments showed up in productive rearrangements about 87% or about 30% of the time in an earlier analysis of several hundred of the donors. Because the 87-base-pair reads could not distinguish some IMGT-functional V segments, including TRBV6-2 and TRBV6-3, those segments were excluded. Immune exposure information for the cohort was limited to CMV serostatus. In this cohort, only TCR beta chains were sequenced, and detectable features were limited by the absence of alpha or paired-chain data. Across donors, most TCR sequences were observed very rarely, whereas some public TCRs were present in many individuals. A later analysis found that HLA-associated TCR beta chains were more clonally expanded and had lower generation probabilities than equally common non-associated chains. The study listed 150 to 200 TCR beta chains as associated with cytomegalovirus. Strong co-occurrence of HLA alleles, especially DR and DQ, made assigning TCR associations to individual alleles difficult. The authors suggested that the approach could potentially be extended to other disease states and immunological phenotypes. An association between a missense DCLRE1C variant and V-gene and J-gene trimming of TCR beta chains was found in a later genetic analysis and replicated in an independent cohort. The classifier was reported to diagnose cytomegalovirus status with high specificity and sensitivity in both the original cohort and the validation cohort.

Libraries were built with the immunoSEQ multiplex PCR assay. The multiplex PCR relied on a mix of 60 forward primers for TCR Vbeta segments and 13 reverse primers for TCR Jbeta segments. The CDR3 region of rearranged TCR beta genes was amplified from genomic DNA by a multiplex PCR assay. The Illumina HiSeq System was used to sequence the amplified TCR beta libraries as 87-base-pair reads. For the original study's pipeline: Across the roughly 700 repertoires, a later analysis counted some 80 million unique TCR beta chains, 9 million to 14 million of which were shared by at least two donors. Raw reads were error-corrected and collapsed into unique sequences by a nearest-neighbor algorithm in which closely related sequences were merged to remove PCR and sequencing errors. Alignment of CDR3 sequences to IMGT reference sequences was used to assign V, D and J gene segments. For a sequence to be retained, a match of at least six nucleotides to both a V gene segment and a J gene segment was required. A rearrangement counted as productive if the CDR3 had no stop codons and remained in frame with V and J, and every other rearrangement counted as non-productive. CDR3 was defined by IMGT convention, running from the second conserved V-encoded cysteine to the conserved J-encoded phenylalanine. The earlier analysis of about 620 of the donors excluded sequences that lacked an unambiguous match to a single V gene segment. In an earlier analysis of 587 of the donors, a V segment was called functional when productive rearrangements were above 56.7%, and segregating when the standard deviation between donors exceeded 5%. To diagnose cytomegalovirus status from the catalog of TCR beta chain sequences, a statistical classification framework was built. In a later analysis, TCR nucleotide sequences were compared against IMGT/GENE-DB human TR gene sequences so that V and J genes could be assigned. Using the TCRdist pipeline, a later analysis assigned CDR3 sequences along with most-parsimonious VDJ recombination scenarios. In a later analysis, every TCR beta chain was defined by the combination of its CDR3 amino acid sequence and its V-gene family, and reads without a unique V-gene family were dropped. To address suspected cross-contamination and a sequencing artifact, a later analysis removed several hundred highly shared, low-generation-probability nucleotide sequences. A later analysis calculated a clonal expansion index for each public chain from normalized within-repertoire ranks of inferred template counts. In a later analysis, generation probabilities were computed using a VDJ recombination model fitted to out-of-frame rearrangements, and the results were checked against IGoR. In a later analysis, TCR-TCR, TCR-HLA and TCR-CMV co-occurrence was scored with hypergeometric tests, and a repertoire-size bias correction was applied to TCR pairs. In a later analysis, false discovery rates were estimated by permuting HLA or CMV assignments 20 times. In a later analysis, co-occurring TCRs were grouped with DBSCAN, and TCRdist sequence similarity was added when clustering was performed within HLA-allele-positive subsets. Co-occurrence clustering excluded repertoires with fewer than 30,000 or more than 120,000 public chains, plus five with anomalous nucleotide sharing. Held by TCRdb, this immuneACCESS table contains in-frame sequences only and omits some clones. Under half of the omission traces to an unresolved V gene where checked; the cause of the rest is unknown. V and J calls and clone size follow that table, whereas D and trimming were derived from the DNA. The sample table records about 120,000 clones; approximately 79% of these occur just once. Of the sample, around 4% falls within the top ten clones.

In total, 630 or so healthy bone marrow donors made up the cohort. At the time of sampling, every cohort member was nominally healthy, though immune exposures that went unrecorded were likely present. The donor was CMV seronegative and belonged to the group of 380 or so seronegative cohort members. Each donor provided a peripheral blood sample, and peripheral blood mononuclear cells were used for TCR beta sequencing. Genomic DNA extraction from the blood cell samples was performed with the Qiagen DNeasy Blood Extraction Kit. As regards this clone: The antigen it binds to is not known. No clone much larger than this one lies a single base away; base qualities are absent.

V is reduced by 7 bases and J by 2 bases, leaving a spacing of 13 bases between them. Sequences SQVTM (CDR1) and ANQGSEA (CDR2) are obtained from the germline V gene. The CDR3, from cysteine to phenylalanine, totals 13 residues. The CDR3 DNA has 39 bases and is translated from base 1. The chain is encoded by TRBV29-1 joined to TRBJ2-3; TRBD1 is perhaps the D gene, given 5 matching bases. The clonotype comes from a man aged 25-45 years in good health and CMV-seronegative. The material sequenced was PBMCs. The CDR3 in this case is CSGYTGNTDTQYF. The sequenced DNA: TGCAGCGGTTATACAGGAAACACAGATACGCAGTATTTT.